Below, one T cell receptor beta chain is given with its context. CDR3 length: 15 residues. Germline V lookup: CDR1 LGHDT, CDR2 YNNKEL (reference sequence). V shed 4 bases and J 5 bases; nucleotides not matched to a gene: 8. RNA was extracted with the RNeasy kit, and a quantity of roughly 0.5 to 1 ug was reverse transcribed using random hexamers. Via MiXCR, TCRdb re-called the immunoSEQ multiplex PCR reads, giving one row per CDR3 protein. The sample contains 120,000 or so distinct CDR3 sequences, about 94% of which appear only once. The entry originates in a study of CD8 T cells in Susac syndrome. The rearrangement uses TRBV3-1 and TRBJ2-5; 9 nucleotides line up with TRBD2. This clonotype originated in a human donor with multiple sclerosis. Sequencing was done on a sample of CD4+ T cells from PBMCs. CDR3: CASSLVAGVAETQYF. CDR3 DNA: TGTGCCAGCAGCCTGGTAGCGGGGGTGGCGGAGACCCAGTACTTC.